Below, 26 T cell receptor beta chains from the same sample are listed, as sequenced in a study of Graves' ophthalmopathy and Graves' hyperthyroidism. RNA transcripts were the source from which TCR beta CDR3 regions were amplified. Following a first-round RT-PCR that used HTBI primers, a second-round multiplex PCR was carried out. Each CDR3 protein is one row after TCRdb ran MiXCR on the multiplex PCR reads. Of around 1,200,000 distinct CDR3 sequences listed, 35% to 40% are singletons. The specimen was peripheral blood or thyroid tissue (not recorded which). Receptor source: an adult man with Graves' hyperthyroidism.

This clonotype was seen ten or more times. In DNA form, the CDR3 reads TGTGCCAGCAGTGAAGCCGCCGGGACAGGGTCCTACGAGCAGTACTTC. It is translated as CASSEAAGTGSYEQYF. This chain joins TRBV6-1 and TRBJ2-7; 9 bases fit TRBD1. The CDR3 has 16 amino acids. Germline values: CDR1 MNHNS, CDR2 SASEGT. Germline trimming cut 0 bases from V and 1 base from J; bases unmatched to any gene: 4.

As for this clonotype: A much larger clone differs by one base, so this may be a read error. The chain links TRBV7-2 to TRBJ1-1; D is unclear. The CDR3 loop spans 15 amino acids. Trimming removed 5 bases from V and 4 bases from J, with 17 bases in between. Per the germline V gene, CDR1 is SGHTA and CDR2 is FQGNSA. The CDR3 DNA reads TGTGCCAGCAGCCCCATGGAACAGCTAAGCACTGAAGCTTTCTTT. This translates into CASSPMEQLSTEAFF.

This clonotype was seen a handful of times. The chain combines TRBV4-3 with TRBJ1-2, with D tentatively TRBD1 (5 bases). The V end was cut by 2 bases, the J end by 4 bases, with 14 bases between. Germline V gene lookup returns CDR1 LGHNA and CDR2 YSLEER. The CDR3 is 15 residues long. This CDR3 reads CASSQSNRLAYGYTF. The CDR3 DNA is TGCGCCAGCAGCCAATCAAACAGGCTCGCCTATGGCTACACCTTC.

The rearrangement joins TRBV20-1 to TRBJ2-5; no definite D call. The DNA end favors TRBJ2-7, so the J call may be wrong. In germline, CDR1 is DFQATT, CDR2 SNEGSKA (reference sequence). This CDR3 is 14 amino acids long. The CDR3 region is CSASSEDGLYEQYF. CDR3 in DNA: TGCAGTGCCAGCAGTGAGGACGGGCTCTACGAGCAGTACTTC.

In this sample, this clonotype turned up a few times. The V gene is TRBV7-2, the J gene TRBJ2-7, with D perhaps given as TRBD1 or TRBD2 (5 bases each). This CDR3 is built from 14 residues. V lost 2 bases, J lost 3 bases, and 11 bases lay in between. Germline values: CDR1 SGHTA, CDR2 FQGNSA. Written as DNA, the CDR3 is TGTGCCAGCAGCTTACGGGACGGATTCTACGAGCAGTACTTC. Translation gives CASSLRDGFYEQYF.

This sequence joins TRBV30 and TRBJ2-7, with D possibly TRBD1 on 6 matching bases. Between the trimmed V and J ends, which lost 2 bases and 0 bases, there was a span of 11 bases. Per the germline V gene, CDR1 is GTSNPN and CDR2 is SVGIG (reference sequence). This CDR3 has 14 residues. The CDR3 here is CAWSTGQISYEQYF. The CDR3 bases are TGTGCCTGGAGTACCGGACAGATCTCCTACGAGCAGTACTTC.

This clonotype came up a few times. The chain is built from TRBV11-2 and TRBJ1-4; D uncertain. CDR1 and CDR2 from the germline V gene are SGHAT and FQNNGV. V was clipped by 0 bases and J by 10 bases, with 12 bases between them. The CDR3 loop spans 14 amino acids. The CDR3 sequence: CASSLDAQPGKLFF. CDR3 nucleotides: TGTGCCAGCAGCTTAGATGCACAGCCTGGAAAACTGTTTTTT.

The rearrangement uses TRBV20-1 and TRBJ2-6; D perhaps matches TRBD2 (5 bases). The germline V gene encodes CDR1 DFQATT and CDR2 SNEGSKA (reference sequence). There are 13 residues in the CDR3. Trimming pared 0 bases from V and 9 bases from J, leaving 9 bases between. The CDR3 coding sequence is TGCAGTGCTAGAGATTTACGGGACAACGTCCTGACTTTC. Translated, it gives CSARDLRDNVLTF.

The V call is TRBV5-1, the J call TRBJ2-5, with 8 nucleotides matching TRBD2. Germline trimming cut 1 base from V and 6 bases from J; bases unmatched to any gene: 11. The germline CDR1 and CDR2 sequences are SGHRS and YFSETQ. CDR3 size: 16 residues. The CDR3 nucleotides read TGCGCCAGCAGCTTGCAGACGGGAGGGCCGGGAAAGACCCAGTACTTC. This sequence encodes CASSLQTGGPGKTQYF. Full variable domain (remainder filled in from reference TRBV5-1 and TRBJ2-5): KAGVTQTPRYLIKTRGQQVTLSCSPISGHRSVSWYQQTPGQGLQFLFEYFSETQRNKGNFPGRFSGRQFSNSRSEMNVSTLELGDSALYLCASSLQTGGPGKTQYFGPGTRLLVL.

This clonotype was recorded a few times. The CDR3 loop reads CASSWGLGEQYF. The CDR3, as DNA: TGTGCCAGCAGCTGGGGATTGGGTGAGCAGTACTTC. The chain employs TRBV13 and TRBJ2-7; D gene uncertain. Germline CDR1 is PRHDT and CDR2 is FYEKMQ (reference sequence). The CDR3 is 12 amino acids. With 4 bases removed from V and 7 bases from J, the gap between germline ends came to 11 bases. Drawing the rest from reference TRBV13 and TRBJ2-7, the complete variable domain is AAGVIQSPRHLIKEKRETATLKCYPIPRHDTVYWYQQGPGQDPQFLISFYEKMQSDKGSIPDRFSAQQFSDYHSELNMSSLELGDSALYFCASSWGLGEQYFGPGTRLTVT.

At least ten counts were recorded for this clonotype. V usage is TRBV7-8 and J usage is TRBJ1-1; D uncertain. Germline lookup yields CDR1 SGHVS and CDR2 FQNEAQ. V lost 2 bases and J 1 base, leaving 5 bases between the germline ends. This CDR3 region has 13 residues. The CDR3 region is CASSLQKNTEAFF. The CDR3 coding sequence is TGTGCCAGCAGCTTACAGAAGAACACTGAAGCTTTCTTT.

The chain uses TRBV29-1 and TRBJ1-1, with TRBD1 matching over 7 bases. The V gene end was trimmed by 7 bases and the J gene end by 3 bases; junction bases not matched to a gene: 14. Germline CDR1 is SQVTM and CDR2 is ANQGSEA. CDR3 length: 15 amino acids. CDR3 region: CSGLQGSGGYTEAFF. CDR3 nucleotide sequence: TGCAGCGGACTACAGGGGTCTGGTGGCTACACTGAAGCTTTCTTT.

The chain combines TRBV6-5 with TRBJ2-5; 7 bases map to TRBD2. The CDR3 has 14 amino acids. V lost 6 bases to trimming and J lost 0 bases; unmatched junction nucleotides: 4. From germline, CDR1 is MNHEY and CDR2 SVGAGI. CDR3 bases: TGTGCCAGCAGGATACTAGCGAACCAAGAGACCCAGTACTTC. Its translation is CASRILANQETQYF.

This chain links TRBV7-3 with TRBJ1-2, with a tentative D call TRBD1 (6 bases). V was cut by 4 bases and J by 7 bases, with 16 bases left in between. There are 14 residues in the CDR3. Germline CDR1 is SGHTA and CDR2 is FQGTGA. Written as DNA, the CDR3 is TGTGCCAGCAGCTCGATAGGGGGAAAGAGTGGCTACACCTTC. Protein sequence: CASSSIGGKSGYTF.

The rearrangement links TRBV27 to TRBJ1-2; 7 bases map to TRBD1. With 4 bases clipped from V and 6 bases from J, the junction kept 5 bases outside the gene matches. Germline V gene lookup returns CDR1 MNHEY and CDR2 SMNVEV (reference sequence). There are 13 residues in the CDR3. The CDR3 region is CASSSTGFDGYTF. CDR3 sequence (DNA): TGTGCCAGCAGTTCGACAGGGTTTGATGGCTACACCTTC.

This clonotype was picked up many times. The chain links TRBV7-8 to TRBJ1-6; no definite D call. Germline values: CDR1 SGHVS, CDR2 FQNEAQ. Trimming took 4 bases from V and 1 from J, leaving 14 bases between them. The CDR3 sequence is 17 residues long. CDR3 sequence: CASSSVQAGSYNSPLHF. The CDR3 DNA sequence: TGTGCCAGCAGCTCAGTCCAGGCTGGGTCCTATAATTCACCCCTCCACTTT.

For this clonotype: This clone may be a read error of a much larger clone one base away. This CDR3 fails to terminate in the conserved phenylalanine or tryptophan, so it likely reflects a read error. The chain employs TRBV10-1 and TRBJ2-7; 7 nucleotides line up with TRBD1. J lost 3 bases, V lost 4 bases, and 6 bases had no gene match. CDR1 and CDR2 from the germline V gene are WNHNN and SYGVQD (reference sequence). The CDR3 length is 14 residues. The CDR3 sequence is CASSGRDSIYEQYL. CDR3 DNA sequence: TGCGCCAGCAGTGGCCGGGACAGTATCTACGAGCAGTACCTC.

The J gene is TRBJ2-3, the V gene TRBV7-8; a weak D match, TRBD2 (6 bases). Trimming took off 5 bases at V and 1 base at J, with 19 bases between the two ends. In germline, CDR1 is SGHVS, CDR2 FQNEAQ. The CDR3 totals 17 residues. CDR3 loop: CASSLVGGRGGTDTQYF. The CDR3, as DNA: TGTGCCAGCAGCCTGGTTGGTGGACGCGGGGGCACAGATACGCAGTATTTT.

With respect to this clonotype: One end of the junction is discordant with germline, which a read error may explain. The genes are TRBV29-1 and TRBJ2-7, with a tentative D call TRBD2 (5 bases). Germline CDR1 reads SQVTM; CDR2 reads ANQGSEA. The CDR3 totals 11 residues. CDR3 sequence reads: CSVRAPYEQYF. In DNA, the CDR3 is TGTAGCGTGCGGGCCCCCTACGAGCAGTACTTC.

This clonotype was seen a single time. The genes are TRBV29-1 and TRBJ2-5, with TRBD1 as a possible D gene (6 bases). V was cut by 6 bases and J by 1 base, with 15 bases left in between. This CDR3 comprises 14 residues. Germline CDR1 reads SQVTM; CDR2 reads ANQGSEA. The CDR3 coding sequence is TGCAGCGTCGAGGTGGGGACATTCCAAGAGACCCAGTACTTC. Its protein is CSVEVGTFQETQYF.

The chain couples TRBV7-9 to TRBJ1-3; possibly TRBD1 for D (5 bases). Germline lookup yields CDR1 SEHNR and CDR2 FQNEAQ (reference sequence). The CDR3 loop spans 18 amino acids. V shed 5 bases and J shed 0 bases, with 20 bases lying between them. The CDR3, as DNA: TGTGCCAGCAGCCTGGACGGGGGAGACCTTCACTCTGGAAACACCATATATTTT. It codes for CASSLDGGDLHSGNTIYF.

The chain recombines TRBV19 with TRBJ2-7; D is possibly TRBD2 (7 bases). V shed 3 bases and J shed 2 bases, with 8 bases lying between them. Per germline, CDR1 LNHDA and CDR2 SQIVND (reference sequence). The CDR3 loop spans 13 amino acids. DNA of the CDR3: TGTGCCAGTAGTATGGGGGGGCCCTACGAGCAGTACTTC. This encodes CASSMGGPYEQYF.

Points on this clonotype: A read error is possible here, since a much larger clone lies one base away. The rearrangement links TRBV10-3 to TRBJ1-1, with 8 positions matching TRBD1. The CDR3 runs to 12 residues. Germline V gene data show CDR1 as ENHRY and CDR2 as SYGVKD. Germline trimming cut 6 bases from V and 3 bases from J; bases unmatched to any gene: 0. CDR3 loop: CAIRDRDTEAFF. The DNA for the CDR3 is TGTGCCATCAGGGACAGGGACACTGAAGCTTTCTTT.

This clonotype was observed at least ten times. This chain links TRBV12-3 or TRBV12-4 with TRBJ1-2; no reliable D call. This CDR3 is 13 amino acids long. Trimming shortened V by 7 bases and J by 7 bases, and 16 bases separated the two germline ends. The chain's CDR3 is CASTETFSRGYTF. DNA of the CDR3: TGTGCCAGCACCGAGACATTTTCCCGTGGCTACACCTTC.

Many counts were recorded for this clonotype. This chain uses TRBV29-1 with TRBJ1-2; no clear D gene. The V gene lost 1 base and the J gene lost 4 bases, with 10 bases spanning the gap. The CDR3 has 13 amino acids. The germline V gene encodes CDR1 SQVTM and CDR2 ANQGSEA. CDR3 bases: TGCAGCGTTGAAGGGGCAAGGCTCTATGGCTACACCTTC. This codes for CSVEGARLYGYTF.

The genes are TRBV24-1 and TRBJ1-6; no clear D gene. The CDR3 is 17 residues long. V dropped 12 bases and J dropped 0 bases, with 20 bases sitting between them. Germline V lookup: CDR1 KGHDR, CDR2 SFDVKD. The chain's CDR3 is CAWRRWTRSSYNSPLHF. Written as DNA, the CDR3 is TGTGCCTGGAGACGATGGACGAGGAGCTCCTATAATTCACCCCTCCACTTT.